The TCR beta chain described here comes from a study of beta chain features in type 1 diabetes. Study as a whole: Patients and healthy donors were similar in age, gender and cell yields.

Based on CD45RO/CCR7/CD25/CD127/CD95/CD27, CD4+ regulatory, stem cell-like memory, naive and central memory cells were sorted. Broader study findings: A moderate, significant TCRB CDR3 shortening appeared in type 1 diabetes across four CD4+ subsets. Reduced insertions and increased deletions marked VDJ junctions in type 1 diabetes patients.

The V gene's germline CDR1 is SQVTM and CDR2 ANQGSEA. There are 13 residues in the CDR3. J lost 6 bases, V lost 5 bases, and 5 bases had no gene match. The investigators reverse transcribed all of the isolated RNA, so they sequenced expressed TCRB transcripts. About 3.6 million reads were obtained on average from naive, central memory and regulatory T cell samples. TCRdb's copy holds only in-frame clones and misses some; the assay was immunoSEQ multiplex PCR. The data contain about 150,000 clones, 10% of them singletons. Concerning this clone: Antigen unknown.

This TCR was recovered from a man aged 30 to 39 with type 1 diabetes. The chain recombines TRBV29-1 with TRBJ1-5; 9 nucleotides align to TRBD1. Sequencing was done on a sample of central memory CD4+ T cells from blood. Written as DNA, the CDR3 is TGCAGCGTTCAGGACAGGGGAGGTCAGCCCCAGCATTTT. This sequence encodes CSVQDRGGQPQHF.